A single sample is the source of the 24 T cell receptor beta chains below, sequenced in a study of T cells in localized non-small cell lung cancer. The protocol was immunoSEQ multiplex PCR, while the TCRdb copy is restricted to in-frame clones and leaves out a portion. The table has tens of thousands of clones, approximately 90% seen once. The sample was peripheral blood, taken before any cancer treatment. These receptor sequences come from a man between 40 and 69 years old with stage I lung adenocarcinoma.

The V call is TRBV7-9, the J call TRBJ2-2, with 10 positions matching TRBD1. The CDR3 consists of 15 residues. J lost 2 bases, V lost 6 bases, and 3 bases had no gene match. Germline CDR1 and CDR2: SEHNR and FQNEAQ (reference sequence). The CDR3 DNA follows: TGTGCCAGCAGTCGACAGGGGGCAAACACCGGGGAGCTGTTTTTT. Translating gives CASSRQGANTGELFF. Full variable domain (remainder filled in from reference TRBV7-9 and TRBJ2-2): DTGVSQNPRHKITKRGQNVTFRCDPISEHNRLYWYRQTLGQGPEFLTYFQNEAQLEKSRLLSDRFSAERPKGSFSTLEIQRTEQGDSAMYLCASSRQGANTGELFFGEGSRLTVL.

The chain carries TRBV27 and TRBJ2-7, with a tentative D call TRBD1 (5 bases). Germline loops: CDR1 MNHEY, CDR2 SMNVEV (reference sequence). V was clipped by 0 bases and J by 4 bases, with 10 bases between them. The CDR3 is made up of 14 amino acids. CDR3 sequence: CASSLSTQGYEQYF. In DNA form, the CDR3 reads TGTGCCAGCAGTTTATCGACCCAGGGATACGAGCAGTACTTC.

J is TRBJ1-4 and V is TRBV5-4; D gene unclear. Per the germline V gene, CDR1 is SGHNT and CDR2 is YYREEE (reference sequence). The length of the CDR3 is 15 residues. With 0 bases removed from V and 5 bases from J, the gap between germline ends came to 11 bases. The CDR3 DNA follows: TGTGCCAGCAGCTTGGGCGGCAGCCTCAATGAAAAACTGTTTTTT. This translates into CASSLGGSLNEKLFF. The variable domain in full, completed from reference TRBV5-4 and TRBJ1-4, reads ETGVTQSPTHLIKTRGQQVTLRCSSQSGHNTVSWYQQALGQGPQFIFQYYREEENGRGNFPPRFSGLQFPNYSSELNVNALELDDSALYLCASSLGGSLNEKLFFGSGTQLSVL.

The V gene is TRBV4-2, the J gene TRBJ2-2; 7 nucleotides agree with TRBD1. With 0 bases clipped from V and 4 bases from J, the junction kept 5 bases outside the gene matches. The germline V gene has CDR1 LGHNA and CDR2 YNFKEQ. This CDR3 spans 16 amino acids. The CDR3 nucleotides are TGTGCCAGCAGCCAAGATCTAGGGGGCGCCACCGGGGAGCTGTTTTTT. Protein sequence: CASSQDLGGATGELFF.

This sequence joins TRBV7-3 and TRBJ2-7; 7 bases align to TRBD1. Trimming took 1 base from V and 2 from J; bases not matched to a gene: 8. The germline V gene has CDR1 SGHTA and CDR2 FQGTGA. This CDR3 is built from 16 residues. CDR3: CASSLIRRQGAYEQYF. The CDR3 DNA follows: TGTGCCAGCAGCTTAATTAGGCGGCAGGGGGCCTACGAGCAGTACTTC.

This sequence joins TRBV7-9 and TRBJ2-1; 8 nucleotides agree with TRBD2. The CDR3 sequence is 14 residues long. Germline CDR1 reads SEHNR; CDR2 reads FQNEAQ (reference sequence). V gave up 6 bases and J gave up 2 bases; unmatched junction bases: 3. The chain's CDR3 is CASSPGLAYNEQFF. Here the CDR3 DNA reads TGTGCCAGCAGTCCGGGACTAGCCTACAATGAGCAGTTCTTC. Based on the CDR3 plus reference TRBV7-9 and TRBJ2-1, the full variable domain is DTGVSQNPRHKITKRGQNVTFRCDPISEHNRLYWYRQTLGQGPEFLTYFQNEAQLEKSRLLSDRFSAERPKGSFSTLEIQRTEQGDSAMYLCASSPGLAYNEQFFGPGTRLTVL.

V usage is TRBV28 and J usage is TRBJ1-2, with 9 bases aligning to TRBD1. Germline V gene data show CDR1 as MDHEN and CDR2 as SYDVKM. This CDR3 comprises 13 residues. V shed 7 bases and J 3 bases; nucleotides not matched to a gene: 3. The CDR3 bases are TGTGCCAGCACCTGGACAGGGGACTATGGCTACACCTTC. As protein: CASTWTGDYGYTF.

The genes are TRBV7-9 and TRBJ2-2; D might be TRBD1 (5 bases). From germline, CDR1 is SEHNR and CDR2 FQNEAQ (reference sequence). Trimming pared 5 bases from V and 4 bases from J, leaving 17 bases between. The CDR3 has 16 amino acids. The CDR3 sequence: CASSAGPTDPTGELFF. CDR3 nucleotide sequence: TGTGCCAGCAGCGCCGGCCCGACAGACCCCACCGGGGAGCTGTTTTTT.

The chain couples TRBV9 to TRBJ2-7, with 8 bases lining up with TRBD2. J was trimmed by 0 bases and V by 0 bases; bases with no gene match: 5. Germline CDR1 is SGDLS and CDR2 is YYNGEE. The CDR3 consists of 16 residues. Here the CDR3 reads CASSVGSGSASYEQYF. CDR3 DNA sequence: TGTGCCAGCAGCGTAGGAAGCGGGAGTGCCTCCTACGAGCAGTACTTC.

This chain connects TRBV9 to TRBJ1-5; D gene uncertain. Trimming stripped 0 bases from V and 2 bases from J, with 18 bases between. CDR1 is SGDLS, CDR2 YYNGEE, per germline. The CDR3 extends over 18 amino acids. CDR3 nucleotide sequence: TGTGCCAGCAGCGTAGCCATCGGAGCGAAAGGACGCAATCAGCCCCAGCATTTT. Translation gives CASSVAIGAKGRNQPQHF.

This chain joins TRBV29-1 and TRBJ2-5; 12 bases are shared with TRBD2. This CDR3 region has 13 residues. Trimming took 4 bases from V and 4 from J; bases not matched to a gene: 1. Germline V gene sequence: CDR1 SQVTM, CDR2 ANQGSEA. The CDR3 protein is CSVVLAGGETQYF. The CDR3, as DNA: TGCAGCGTTGTACTAGCGGGAGGAGAGACCCAGTACTTC.

This clone occurred once. The V and J genes are TRBV4-1 and TRBJ1-1, with TRBD1 as a possible D gene (6 bases). Trimming took off 2 bases at V and 6 bases at J, with 10 bases between the two ends. This CDR3 is built from 13 residues. Germline loops: CDR1 MGHRA, CDR2 YSYEKL. The CDR3 loop reads CASSQQGLAEAFF. In DNA, the CDR3 is TGCGCCAGCAGCCAACAGGGGTTGGCTGAAGCTTTCTTT.

The chain couples TRBV4-1 to TRBJ2-1, with TRBD2 matching over 9 bases. V dropped 6 bases and J dropped 8; count of bases not matched to a gene: 5. CDR3 length: 13 amino acids. CDR1 MGHRA and CDR2 YSYEKL come from the germline V gene. The DNA of the CDR3 is TGCGCCAGCAGGCGGGAGGGACGGGATGAGCAGTTCTTC. This translates into CASRREGRDEQFF.

This clone was seen a single time. The chain recombines TRBV7-6 with TRBJ2-3, with 8 nucleotides matching TRBD1. The CDR3 covers 12 residues. CDR1 is SGHVS, CDR2 FNYEAQ, per germline. Trimming removed 4 bases from V and 10 bases from J; junction bases left unmatched: 4. The CDR3 spells CASSSTGVAQYF. The CDR3, as DNA: TGTGCCAGCAGCTCGACAGGGGTGGCGCAGTATTTT.

This clone was counted a single time. The V gene is TRBV6-6, the J gene TRBJ1-5; no definite D call. The CDR3 runs 15 residues. Germline V lookup: CDR1 MNHNY, CDR2 SVGAGI (reference sequence). V was pared by 8 bases and J by 1 base, with 15 bases between. CDR3 coding DNA: TGTGCCAGCTCTACACGAGAGGTCAGCAATCAGCCCCAGCATTTT. Protein: CASSTREVSNQPQHF.

The rearrangement joins TRBV2 to TRBJ2-5; 11 bases are shared with TRBD2. Per germline, CDR1 SNHLY and CDR2 FYNNEI. J gave up 9 bases and V 2 bases, and 11 bases lay outside the gene matches. The CDR3 runs to 16 residues. The CDR3 spells CASSEIPLTSGTAQYF. As DNA, the CDR3 is TGTGCCAGCAGTGAAATCCCCCTGACTAGCGGGACTGCCCAGTACTTC.

The chain recombines TRBV20-1 with TRBJ2-5; 8 bases match TRBD1. Unmatched junction bases numbered 3, after V lost 7 bases and J lost 5 bases. The germline V gene has CDR1 DFQATT and CDR2 SNEGSKA (reference sequence). The CDR3 is 11 residues long. In DNA, the CDR3 is TGCAGTGTAGACAGGGGTGAGACCCAGTACTTC. Its protein is CSVDRGETQYF.

As for this clone: Mismatch with germline at one junction end may stem from a read error. The rearrangement uses TRBV10-3 and TRBJ2-1; the match to TRBD2 covers 16 bases. CDR3 size: 18 residues. CDR1 is ENHRY, CDR2 SYGVKD, per germline. CDR3 DNA: TGTGCCAGCAGTCCGGGACTAGCGGGAGGGCCAAAGTACAATGAGCAGTTCTTC. Translation gives CASSPGLAGGPKYNEQFF.

The chain joins TRBV30 to TRBJ2-1; D may be TRBD2 (5 bases). The CDR3 contains 12 residues. The germline V gene has CDR1 GTSNPN and CDR2 SVGIG (reference sequence). Trimming cost V 5 bases and J 7 bases, with 12 bases left between them. The DNA of the CDR3 is TGTGCCTGGTGGATCACTAGTAATGAGCAGTTCTTC. This gives the protein CAWWITSNEQFF.

This clone appeared once. This sequence joins TRBV15 and TRBJ1-5, with D hard to call. V lost 6 bases to trimming and J lost 4 bases, with 16 bases between them. Germline CDR1 is LNHNV and CDR2 is YYDKDF (reference sequence). The length of the CDR3 is 15 residues. This chain's CDR3 is CATRIQAGVNQPQHF. The CDR3 bases are TGTGCCACCAGAATCCAGGCGGGAGTAAATCAGCCCCAGCATTTT.

This chain joins TRBV19 and TRBJ2-3, with 9 bases matching TRBD2. Germline V gene data show CDR1 as LNHDA and CDR2 as SQIVND (reference sequence). V lost 7 bases to trimming and J lost 6 bases; unmatched junction nucleotides: 14. This CDR3 spans 16 amino acids. The CDR3 protein is CASTRGLAGPPDTQYF. Written as DNA, the CDR3 is TGTGCCAGTACCCGAGGGCTAGCGGGACCCCCGGATACGCAGTATTTT.

The rearrangement links TRBV7-3 to TRBJ2-1, with D unresolved. This CDR3 spans 14 amino acids. The germline V gene has CDR1 SGHTA and CDR2 FQGTGA. Between the trimmed V and J ends, which lost 3 bases and 4 bases, there was a span of 10 bases. The CDR3 region is CASSFGGAYNEQFF. As DNA, the CDR3 is TGTGCCAGCAGCTTTGGCGGCGCGTACAATGAGCAGTTCTTC.

The rearrangement links TRBV14 to TRBJ1-3; no firm D call. In germline, CDR1 is SGHDN, CDR2 FVKESK. Trimming shortened V by 1 base and J by 6 bases, and 7 bases separated the two germline ends. The CDR3 spans 13 residues. CDR3 in amino acids: CASSQVDQNTIYF. The CDR3 DNA is TGTGCCAGCAGCCAAGTAGACCAAAACACCATATATTTT.

The CDR3 DNA reads TGTGCCAGCAGCCTAAGGCGCGGGGGAAGCTACGAGCAGTACTTC. It yields the protein CASSLRRGGSYEQYF. V is TRBV7-2 and J is TRBJ2-7, with TRBD2 matching over 7 bases. CDR1 is SGHTA, CDR2 FQGNSA, per germline. CDR3 size: 15 residues. V trimming: 5 bases; J trimming: 3 bases; junction bases outside the gene matches: 10. Drawing the rest from reference TRBV7-2 and TRBJ2-7, the complete variable domain is GAGVSQSPSNKVTEKGKDVELRCDPISGHTALYWYRQSLGQGLEFLIYFQGNSAPDKSGLPSDRFSAERTGGSVSTLTIQRTQQEDSAVYLCASSLRRGGSYEQYFGPGTRLTVT.